What follows are 25 T cell receptor beta chains derived from one specimen sequenced in a study of cytomegalovirus exposure and HLA in healthy donors. PCR primers comprised 60 Vbeta and 13 Jbeta primers. Produced via immunoSEQ multiplex PCR; TCRdb's table is partial and in-frame only. The sample table sets out roughly 120,000 clones. Source material: PBMCs. The receptors were gathered from a man between 25 and 39 years old in good health and CMV-seronegative.

The chain joins TRBV12-2 to TRBJ1-2; TRBD1 reflects the table's D call only, with no check against the DNA. TRBV12-2 is a pseudogene locus. This CDR3 contains 17 residues. DNA for the CDR3: TGTGCAAGTCGCTTACCAGGACAGGAGGAGAGGGGCTATGGCTACACCTTC. This encodes CASRLPGQEERGYGYTF.

CDR3: CASSQPYIRECPYEQYF. The CDR3 DNA reads as TGCGCCAGCAGCCAACCCTATATACGGGAGTGTCCCTACGAGCAGTACTTC. This chain joins TRBV4-3 and TRBJ2-7, with a possible D match to TRBD2 (6 bases). CDR3 length: 17 residues. CDR1 is LGHNA and CDR2 is YSLEER in the germline V gene. The V end was cut by 2 bases, the J end by 2 bases, with 19 bases between.

The V and J genes are TRBV14 and TRBJ2-4, with D possibly matching TRBD2 (6 bases). The germline V gene has CDR1 SGHDN and CDR2 FVKESK. This CDR3 contains 17 residues. The V gene lost 1 base and the J gene lost 0 bases, with 13 bases spanning the gap. CDR3 sequence: CASSQVGRGLAKNIQYF. As DNA, the CDR3 is TGTGCCAGCAGCCAAGTGGGCCGGGGACTAGCCAAAAACATTCAGTACTTC. Supplemented by reference TRBV14 and TRBJ2-4, the full variable domain reads EAGVTQFPSHSVIEKGQTVTLRCDPISGHDNLYWYRRVMGKEIKFLLHFVKESKQDESGMPNNRFLAERTGGTYSTLKVQPAELEDSGVYFCASSQVGRGLAKNIQYFGAGTRLSVL.

The chain has TRBV6-5 and TRBJ1-1, with TRBD1 identical over 9 bases. The CDR3 has 12 amino acids. Germline lookup yields CDR1 MNHEY and CDR2 SVGAGI. Losses at the gene ends were 6 bases for V and 12 bases for J; bases not matched to a gene: 8. CDR3 sequence: CASRPDRGGSFF. The CDR3 DNA sequence: TGTGCCAGCAGACCTGACAGGGGGGGCTCTTTCTTT.

The V call is TRBV2, the J call TRBJ1-2, with TRBD1 as a possible D gene (5 bases). Trimming shortened V by 4 bases and J by 5 bases, and 23 bases separated the two germline ends. Germline CDR1 and CDR2: SNHLY and FYNNEI. The CDR3 spans 17 residues. This CDR3 reads CASSAYRQIWGPYGYTF. The DNA for the CDR3 is TGTGCCAGCAGTGCCTATCGACAGATCTGGGGCCCTTATGGCTACACCTTC.

The chain employs TRBV5-1 and TRBJ2-2, with D possibly being TRBD1 (6 bases). This CDR3 region has 16 residues. CDR1 is SGHRS and CDR2 is YFSETQ in the germline V gene. V lost 3 bases to trimming and J lost 4 bases, with 16 bases between them. This chain's CDR3 is CASSSGGQQITGELFF. CDR3 bases: TGCGCCAGCAGCTCTGGGGGACAACAAATCACCGGGGAGCTGTTTTTT.

The chain employs TRBV27 and TRBJ2-1; TRBD2 might be the D (6 bases). V dropped 3 bases and J dropped 2 bases, with 11 bases sitting between them. This CDR3 has 15 residues. From germline, CDR1 is MNHEY and CDR2 SMNVEV (reference sequence). The CDR3 region is CASSFEEGPYNEQFF. CDR3 DNA sequence: TGTGCCAGCAGTTTTGAGGAGGGGCCCTACAATGAGCAGTTCTTC.

CDR3 residues: CASSEGQAHETQYF. CDR3 in DNA: TGTGCCAGCAGTGAAGGACAGGCGCATGAGACCCAGTACTTC. The J gene is TRBJ2-5, the V gene TRBV6-1, with D tentatively TRBD1 (6 bases). The CDR3 is made up of 14 amino acids. Germline CDR1 MNHNS, CDR2 SASEGT. Trimming cost V 1 base and J 5 bases, with 11 bases left between them.

The chain carries TRBV30 and TRBJ2-5, with D perhaps matching TRBD2 (6 bases). The CDR3 totals 13 residues. V lost 0 bases, J lost 5 bases, and 10 bases lay in between. Per germline, CDR1 GTSNPN and CDR2 SVGIG (reference sequence). This chain's CDR3 is CAWSVGGLETQYF. CDR3 bases: TGTGCCTGGAGTGTAGGAGGGCTGGAGACCCAGTACTTC.

The chain employs TRBV2 and TRBJ2-7, with a tentative D call TRBD1 (6 bases). Germline CDR1 SNHLY, CDR2 FYNNEI. This CDR3 is built from 12 residues. V was trimmed by 5 bases and J by 3 bases, leaving 8 bases between them. The CDR3 DNA reads as TGTGCCAGCAGTACGGACAGCTACGAGCAGTACTTC. Translating gives CASSTDSYEQYF.

The V call is TRBV4-1, the J call TRBJ2-1; D not certain. The CDR3 loop spans 16 amino acids. Germline CDR1 and CDR2: MGHRA and YSYEKL. V gave up 1 base and J gave up 4 bases, with 14 bases separating them. In DNA form, the CDR3 reads TGCGCCAGCAGCCAAGGACCTTATGACTCGTACAATGAGCAGTTCTTC. This codes for CASSQGPYDSYNEQFF.

The V gene is TRBV6-5, the J gene TRBJ1-4; a weak D match, TRBD1 (5 bases). The length of the CDR3 is 15 residues. Germline V gene sequence: CDR1 MNHEY, CDR2 SVGAGI. Trimming shortened V by 5 bases and J by 6 bases, and 16 bases separated the two germline ends. The CDR3 region has the DNA TGTGCCAGCAGTCCTACTCCTGACAGAGATGAAAAACTGTTTTTT. Translated: CASSPTPDRDEKLFF.

The chain joins TRBV27 to TRBJ2-2, with a weak D call TRBD1 (6 bases). CDR3 length: 15 amino acids. Trimming removed 5 bases at V and 4 bases at J, with 14 bases between. Germline V gene sequence: CDR1 MNHEY, CDR2 SMNVEV (reference sequence). The CDR3 nucleotides read TGTGCCAGCAGTCCCCCGACAGGTTCCACCGGGGAGCTGTTTTTT. It translates to CASSPPTGSTGELFF.

This rearrangement joins TRBV5-4 to TRBJ2-1, with 14 bases identical to TRBD2. Germline CDR1 reads SGHNT; CDR2 reads YYREEE (reference sequence). This CDR3 comprises 15 residues. With V trimmed by 4 bases and J by 9 bases, 6 bases remained unmatched. CDR3 region: CASSEGLAGASEQFF. The CDR3 region has the DNA TGTGCCAGCAGCGAGGGACTAGCGGGAGCTAGTGAGCAGTTCTTC.

The chain employs TRBV30 and TRBJ2-1; a possible D gene is TRBD2 (5 bases). V was clipped by 3 bases and J by 9 bases, with 21 bases between them. The germline V gene has CDR1 GTSNPN and CDR2 SVGIG (reference sequence). The CDR3 covers 15 residues. In DNA, the CDR3 is TGTGCCTGGAGGAAATTGGGAGATTTCGTCGGTGAGCAGTTCTTC. The encoded protein is CAWRKLGDFVGEQFF. Looking up the rest from reference TRBV30 and TRBJ2-1 gives the full variable domain: SQTIHQWPATLVQPVGSPLSLECTVEGTSNPNLYWYRQAAGRGLQLLFYSVGIGQISSEVPQNLSASRPQDRQFILSSKKLLLSDSGFYLCAWRKLGDFVGEQFFGPGTRLTVL.

J is TRBJ1-5 and V is TRBV30; 7 nucleotides agree with TRBD1. With V trimmed by 5 bases and J by 4 bases, 11 bases remained unmatched. Germline assignment: CDR1 GTSNPN and CDR2 SVGIG (reference sequence). The CDR3 has 15 residues. The CDR3 nucleotides read TGTGCCTGGGAGCGCCACAGGGGTATGAATCAGCCCCAGCATTTT. This sequence encodes CAWERHRGMNQPQHF.

The chain employs TRBV9 and TRBJ2-1; maybe TRBD2 (6 bases). The V end lost 3 bases, the J end lost 5 bases, and 12 bases lay between the germline ends. Germline CDR1 SGDLS, CDR2 YYNGEE. This CDR3 has 14 residues. The CDR3 protein is CASSDRGTNNEQFF. The CDR3 DNA follows: TGTGCCAGCAGCGATCGCGGGACCAACAATGAGCAGTTCTTC.

This chain joins TRBV2 and TRBJ2-3, with 8 bases lining up with TRBD2. The CDR3 contains 15 residues. V trimming: 6 bases; J trimming: 2 bases; junction bases outside the gene matches: 7. CDR1 SNHLY and CDR2 FYNNEI come from the germline V gene. The CDR3 is CASRSTSALTDTQYF. CDR3 coding DNA: TGTGCCAGCAGGTCGACTAGCGCCCTCACAGATACGCAGTATTTT.

The rearrangement joins TRBV21-1 to TRBJ1-5. TRBV21-1 is assigned pseudogene status. The CDR3 covers 13 residues. CDR3 residues: CATKGRGYQPQHF. CDR3 sequence (DNA): TGTGCCACCAAAGGCCGGGGGTATCAGCCCCAGCATTTT.

The DNA for the CDR3 is TGTGCCACCAGCAGGGACAGGGGAGGCCAGCCCCAGCATTTT. Protein product: CATSRDRGGQPQHF. The chain combines TRBV15 with TRBJ1-5, with 9 nucleotides matching TRBD1. This CDR3 comprises 14 residues. The germline V gene encodes CDR1 LNHNV and CDR2 YYDKDF (reference sequence). After removal of 3 bases from V and 7 bases from J, the junction contained 4 bases not matched to a gene.

The V gene is TRBV16, the J gene TRBJ2-2; TRBD1 matches at 7 bases. Germline CDR1 and CDR2: KGHSY and FQNENV. The junction had 6 bases not matched to a gene; V was cut back by 4 bases and J by 4 bases. The CDR3 is made up of 15 amino acids. The CDR3 DNA is TGTGCCAGCAGCCGTACCCAGGGGGTCACCGGGGAGCTGTTTTTT. Its protein product is CASSRTQGVTGELFF.

The gene calls are TRBV5-4 and TRBJ2-3, with TRBD2 as a possible D gene (5 bases). This CDR3 is 12 amino acids long. CDR1 is SGHNT and CDR2 is YYREEE in the germline V gene (reference sequence). V was pared by 0 bases and J by 8 bases, with 7 bases between. The CDR3 DNA is TGTGCCAGCAGCTTGGATAGCGTTACGCAGTATTTT. It yields the protein CASSLDSVTQYF.

This chain connects TRBV2 to TRBJ2-1, with D perhaps TRBD2 (6 bases). The length of the CDR3 is 12 residues. In germline, CDR1 is SNHLY, CDR2 FYNNEI. V dropped 5 bases and J dropped 8 bases, with 10 bases sitting between them. The CDR3 region has the DNA TGTGCCAGCAGTAGGGACTCAGATGAGCAGTTCTTC. This codes for CASSRDSDEQFF. Looking up the rest from reference TRBV2 and TRBJ2-1 gives the full variable domain: EPEVTQTPSHQVTQMGQEVILRCVPISNHLYFYWYRQILGQKVEFLVSFYNNEISEKSEIFDDQFSVERPDGSNFTLKIRSTKLEDSAMYFCASSRDSDEQFFGPGTRLTVL.

The chain employs TRBV6-6 and TRBJ2-6; maybe TRBD1 (6 bases). Germline CDR1 MNHNY, CDR2 SVGAGI (reference sequence). The CDR3 totals 16 residues. Trimming left V 5 bases short and J 4 bases short, with 15 bases between. CDR3 nucleotide sequence: TGTGCCAGCAGTAAGGGACACCGTCTAGGGGCCAACGTCCTGACTTTC. It yields the protein CASSKGHRLGANVLTF.

In nucleotides, the CDR3 is TGTGCCAGTACCCCAACACCGAACTATGGCTACACCTTC. Protein sequence: CASTPTPNYGYTF. The V and J genes are TRBV19 and TRBJ1-2; no clear D. V lost 7 bases and J 2 bases, leaving 11 bases between the germline ends. Germline loops: CDR1 LNHDA, CDR2 SQIVND (reference sequence). This CDR3 has 13 residues.